This TCR beta chain was sequenced in a study of shared clonotypes between healthy human individuals. In the original workflow: Junction-only sequences produced by ImmunoSEQ had no quality scores, so filtering differed. Profiled with immunoSEQ multiplex PCR; TCRdb holds only in-frame clones, not every one. V and J calls and clone size are copied from that table; D and trimming were computed from the DNA. This sample has about 1 million clones, with approximately 76% found just once. The donors, all of them Caucasian adults, lived in Nashville, Tennessee. Note on this clone: Its antigen is as yet unknown.

Germline V gene sequence: CDR1 GTSNPN, CDR2 SVGIG (reference sequence). J gave up 4 bases and V 4 bases, and 6 bases lay outside the gene matches. The CDR3 is made up of 14 amino acids. Study-level results: As a rule, naive subsets had a larger estimated richness than memory subsets.

The clonotype comes from a man younger than 35 in good health. The rearrangement joins TRBV30 to TRBJ1-4; 7 bases are a match to TRBD1. The sequencing sample was made of memory CD4+ T cells sorted from blood. Subset here: CD45RA-negative fraction. The CDR3 nucleotides are TGTGCCTGGACCTGGACAGGCTTTAATGAAAAACTGTTTTTT. This gives the protein CAWTWTGFNEKLFF.